This TCR beta chain was sequenced in a study of blood T cell repertoires in COVID-19. The overall study: Sites across the United States, Italy and Spain contributed samples from acute and convalescent COVID-19.

In the authors' workflow: Reference gene primer amplification gave nucleated cell count estimates. Clones were read by immunoSEQ multiplex PCR, and TCRdb kept only the in-frame ones, dropping some. V and J calls and clone size come straight from that table; D and trimming were deduced from the DNA. The sample has approximately 220,000 clones; approximately 81% are singletons. Before being deemed recovered, Cohort 3 donors had two negative PCRs, clearance, or symptom resolution. Sequencing was performed on PBMCs or T cells enriched from blood (not recorded which). The sequence was collected from a man between 35 and 55 years old who had recovered from COVID-19.

In DNA form, the CDR3 reads TGTGCCAGCAGGGTTTACCGAACTACCTACGAGCAGTACTTC. Its translation: CASRVYRTTYEQYF. V and J are TRBV2 and TRBJ2-7; D gene uncertain. Trimming shortened V by 6 bases and J by 2 bases, and 14 bases separated the two germline ends. Germline V gene data show CDR1 as SNHLY and CDR2 as FYNNEI. The CDR3 has 14 amino acids.